These 18 T cell receptor beta chains share one sample of origin, sequenced in a study of cytomegalovirus exposure and HLA in healthy donors. The PCR made use of 60 Vbeta and 13 Jbeta primers. Some clones are missing from TCRdb's copy, which holds only in-frame ones; the method was immunoSEQ multiplex PCR. The repertoire includes about 130,000 clones, about 84% of them detected once, and approximately 3.8% sits in the top ten. Sequencing was performed on PBMCs. The source is a man aged 35-49 years in good health and CMV-seronegative.

The gene calls are TRBV4-2 and TRBJ1-4, with 11 bases that match TRBD1. V was pared by 0 bases and J by 7 bases, with 4 bases of the junction left unmatched. This CDR3 is built from 16 residues. Germline V gene lookup returns CDR1 LGHNA and CDR2 YNFKEQ. For the CDR3, the DNA is TGTGCCAGCAGCCAAGATCCCGGGACAGGGGGTGAAAAACTGTTTTTT. It yields the protein CASSQDPGTGGEKLFF.

This clone was seen once. This chain joins TRBV29-1 and TRBJ2-3; 12 bases line up with TRBD2. V dropped 3 bases and J dropped 2; count of bases not matched to a gene: 6. From germline, CDR1 is SQVTM and CDR2 ANQGSEA. CDR3 length equals 16 residues. The CDR3: CSVEGTSGRPTDTQYF. The CDR3 region has the DNA TGCAGCGTTGAGGGGACTAGCGGGCGACCCACAGATACGCAGTATTTT.

V and J are TRBV9 and TRBJ1-2; D is perhaps TRBD1 (5 bases). The CDR3 covers 14 residues. V lost 0 bases, J lost 7 bases, and 13 bases lay in between. Germline assignment: CDR1 SGDLS and CDR2 YYNGEE. CDR3 DNA sequence: TGTGCCAGCAGCGTAGTTGGGCAGGGTGGTGGCTACACCTTC. Translating it yields CASSVVGQGGGYTF.

The chain recombines TRBV7-9 with TRBJ2-1, with 8 bases matching TRBD1. The CDR3 runs to 15 residues. Germline V CDR1 and CDR2: SEHNR, FQNEAQ (reference sequence). The J segment lost 4 bases and the V segment lost 5 bases, leaving 7 bases of the junction unmatched. CDR3 bases: TGTGCCAGCAGCCGCGGACAGGGACAATACAATGAGCAGTTCTTC. Its translation: CASSRGQGQYNEQFF.

This chain uses TRBV6-5 with TRBJ1-2, with D maybe TRBD1 (5 bases). This CDR3 is 16 amino acids long. CDR1 and CDR2 (germline): MNHEY, SVGAGI. Trimming stripped 0 bases from V and 2 bases from J, with 13 bases between. The CDR3 here is CASSYSSGRANYGYTF. The CDR3 DNA sequence: TGTGCCAGCAGTTACTCGAGTGGCAGGGCCAACTATGGCTACACCTTC.

This clone has only a few counts. V is TRBV4-3 and J is TRBJ2-1; TRBD2 aligns across 11 bases. V lost 4 bases to trimming and J lost 7 bases; unmatched junction nucleotides: 12. The CDR3 is 17 residues long. CDR1 and CDR2 from the germline V gene are LGHNA and YSLEER. The chain's CDR3 is CASSRYLAGGAGNEQFF. The CDR3, as DNA: TGCGCCAGCAGCCGATACCTAGCGGGGGGAGCTGGTAATGAGCAGTTCTTC.

The chain links TRBV5-8 to TRBJ1-6, with TRBD1 identical over 8 bases. Germline assignment: CDR1 SGHTS and CDR2 YDEGEE. This CDR3 is built from 15 residues. The J segment lost 10 bases and the V segment lost 4 bases, leaving 10 bases of the junction unmatched. CDR3 protein: CASSSQDRVTSPLHF. In DNA form, the CDR3 reads TGTGCCAGCAGCAGTCAGGACAGGGTTACGTCACCCCTCCACTTT.

This clone was seen only a few times. The chain links TRBV7-2 to TRBJ1-1, with D possibly TRBD1 on 5 matching bases. The V gene's germline CDR1 is SGHTA and CDR2 FQGNSA. The CDR3 spans 14 residues. V lost 2 bases to trimming and J lost 9 bases, with 16 bases between them. CDR3 region: CASSLLEGAVKAFF. Here the CDR3 DNA reads TGTGCCAGCAGCTTATTGGAAGGGGCAGTTAAAGCTTTCTTT.

The chain has TRBV5-6 and TRBJ2-7, with a weak D call TRBD1 (5 bases). The CDR3 is 15 amino acids. The germline V gene encodes CDR1 SGHDT and CDR2 YYEEEE. V was pared by 1 base and J by 0 bases, with 11 bases between. The CDR3 coding sequence is TGTGCCAGCAGCTTGAGGGGTCTAAGCTCCTACGAGCAGTACTTC. Translated, it gives CASSLRGLSSYEQYF.

The chain carries TRBV4-1 and TRBJ1-5; D not certain. From germline, CDR1 is MGHRA and CDR2 YSYEKL. This CDR3 has 12 residues. Trimming pared 1 base from V and 8 bases from J, leaving 6 bases between. This CDR3 reads CASSQGKKPQHF. DNA of the CDR3: TGCGCCAGCAGCCAAGGTAAAAAGCCCCAGCATTTT.

The J gene is TRBJ2-2, the V gene TRBV30; TRBD1 agrees at 8 bases. There are 15 residues in the CDR3. The junction had 4 bases not matched to a gene; V was cut back by 1 base and J by 3 bases. Germline values: CDR1 GTSNPN, CDR2 SVGIG (reference sequence). The CDR3 coding sequence is TGTGCCTGGAGTGGCCAGGGACAGGACACCGGGGAGCTGTTTTTT. It specifies CAWSGQGQDTGELFF.

This clone was observed a handful of times. This chain links TRBV7-9 with TRBJ2-1; 7 bases agree with TRBD1. J gave up 7 bases and V 0 bases, and 0 bases lay outside the gene matches. This CDR3 is 13 amino acids long. Germline V CDR1 and CDR2: SEHNR, FQNEAQ (reference sequence). The CDR3 loop reads CASSLAQGNEQFF. CDR3 DNA sequence: TGTGCCAGCAGCTTAGCACAGGGGAATGAGCAGTTCTTC.

The chain combines TRBV5-4 with TRBJ2-2; TRBD2 matches at 8 bases. The V segment lost 0 bases and the J segment 3 bases; nucleotides outside the gene matches: 4. The CDR3 consists of 16 residues. Per germline, CDR1 SGHNT and CDR2 YYREEE (reference sequence). The CDR3 here is CASSLDGGGYTGELFF. The CDR3 DNA reads as TGTGCCAGCAGCTTGGACGGGGGGGGTTACACCGGGGAGCTGTTTTTT. The full variable domain, in which reference TRBV5-4 and TRBJ2-2 provide the parts outside the CDR3, is ETGVTQSPTHLIKTRGQQVTLRCSSQSGHNTVSWYQQALGQGPQFIFQYYREEENGRGNFPPRFSGLQFPNYSSELNVNALELDDSALYLCASSLDGGGYTGELFFGEGSRLTVL.

The V call is TRBV5-4, the J call TRBJ2-5, with D possibly being TRBD2 (6 bases). V lost 0 bases, J lost 2 bases, and 11 bases lay in between. Germline V gene data show CDR1 as SGHNT and CDR2 as YYREEE (reference sequence). The CDR3 has 15 residues. This chain's CDR3 is CASSLAGGTQETQYF. The CDR3 region has the DNA TGTGCCAGCAGCTTGGCCGGAGGGACGCAAGAGACCCAGTACTTC.

The V and J genes are TRBV5-1 and TRBJ2-1; D gene ambiguous. The CDR3 loop spans 15 amino acids. The germline V and J ends were trimmed by 0 bases and 5 bases, with 12 bases remaining between them. Germline loops: CDR1 SGHRS, CDR2 YFSETQ. The CDR3 is CASSLGAHRDNEQFF. The CDR3 nucleotides read TGCGCCAGCAGCTTGGGGGCCCACCGCGACAATGAGCAGTTCTTC.

The CDR3 sequence is CASFDPRSYGYTF. Written as DNA, the CDR3 is TGTGCCAGCTTCGACCCCAGGTCCTATGGCTACACCTTC. V gene TRBV28 combines with J gene TRBJ1-2; D is undetermined. CDR1 MDHEN and CDR2 SYDVKM come from the germline V gene. V lost 8 bases and J lost 4, with 14 bases in between. The CDR3 sequence is 13 residues long.

This sequence joins TRBV28 and TRBJ1-1; a weak D match, TRBD1 (6 bases). This CDR3 has 16 residues. Germline V gene data show CDR1 as MDHEN and CDR2 as SYDVKM. Trimming removed 10 bases from V and 0 bases from J, with 21 bases in between. The CDR3 coding sequence is TGTGCCACCCCCCCCGACAGGCCTCTCATGAACACTGAAGCTTTCTTT. This encodes CATPPDRPLMNTEAFF.

The V and J genes are TRBV4-1 and TRBJ1-5; 8 bases are a match to TRBD1. The CDR3 covers 16 residues. Trimming cost V 4 bases and J 3 bases; bases outside gene matches: 8. The germline V gene has CDR1 MGHRA and CDR2 YSYEKL. CDR3 sequence: CASSRIQGAINQPQHF. The CDR3 nucleotides are TGCGCCAGCAGCCGCATTCAGGGGGCGATCAATCAGCCCCAGCATTTT.